This entry lists 15 T cell receptor beta chains sequenced from one sample in a study of Ad26.COV2.S vaccination and SARS-CoV-2 variants. Indicated treatment: roughly 20 received Ad26.COV2.S at low or high dose, single or two shots; 5 received placebo; per-sample allocation not given. Samples came from day 63 after the first vaccine or placebo injection. Data came from immunoSEQ multiplex PCR; TCRdb stores just in-frame clones and leaves some out. The profile shows around 450,000 clones, approximately 90% of them singletons. The sequencing here drew on peripheral blood, taken in a trial of Ad26.COV2.S vaccine versus placebo. These receptors came from a person aged 18-60 years who received the Ad26.COV2.S COVID-19 vaccine or a placebo.

In nucleotides, the CDR3 is TGTGCCAGCAGGGATACCGGGACGGGACGCTCTGGGGCCAACGTCCTGACTTTC. It is translated as CASRDTGTGRSGANVLTF. The chain joins TRBV3-1 (or the pseudogene TRBV3-2) to TRBJ2-6; D tentatively fits TRBD1 or TRBD2 (5 bases each). Germline loops: CDR1 LGHDT, CDR2 YNNKEL (reference sequence). There are 18 residues in the CDR3. Trimming removed 6 bases at V and 0 bases at J, with 18 bases between.

The chain carries TRBV30 and TRBJ2-7; 9 bases agree with TRBD2. The CDR3 length is 15 residues. Germline values: CDR1 GTSNPN, CDR2 SVGIG (reference sequence). J was trimmed by 0 bases and V by 2 bases; bases with no gene match: 5. Written as DNA, the CDR3 is TGTGCCTGGAGTAAGAAGCGGGGGGCCTCCTACGAGCAGTACTTC. Translating gives CAWSKKRGASYEQYF.

The chain joins TRBV10-3 to TRBJ1-1; weak D call: TRBD1 (5 bases). Germline V gives CDR1 ENHRY, CDR2 SYGVKD. Trimming removed 0 bases at V and 3 bases at J, with 17 bases between. The CDR3 contains 17 residues. The CDR3 DNA follows: TGTGCCATCAGTGAGTCGCCAGGGTTGAGTTCGGACACTGAAGCTTTCTTT. Amino acids: CAISESPGLSSDTEAFF.

This clone was seen more than once but under ten times. Here the CDR3 reads CASSWTSGSDEQFF. CDR3 coding DNA: TGTGCCAGTAGTTGGACTAGCGGGAGCGATGAGCAGTTCTTC. The chain combines TRBV19 with TRBJ2-1, with 13 bases lining up with TRBD2. This CDR3 has 14 amino acids. The V gene end was trimmed by 5 bases and the J gene end by 8 bases; junction bases not matched to a gene: 3. Germline V gives CDR1 LNHDA, CDR2 SQIVND (reference sequence).

This chain links TRBV5-1 with TRBJ1-4; D unclear. Germline CDR1 is SGHRS and CDR2 is YFSETQ. There are 15 residues in the CDR3. Between the trimmed V and J ends, which lost 3 bases and 3 bases, there was a span of 12 bases. CDR3 in amino acids: CASSSRAPPNEKLFF. The CDR3 bases are TGCGCCAGCAGCTCACGAGCACCTCCTAATGAAAAACTGTTTTTT.

Points on this clone: Other DNA sequences from this sample encode an identical CDR3 as well. V is TRBV30 and J is TRBJ2-2; no definite D call. Trimming shortened V by 0 bases and J by 2 bases, and 7 bases separated the two germline ends. Germline loops: CDR1 GTSNPN, CDR2 SVGIG (reference sequence). The CDR3 extends over 14 amino acids. CDR3 loop: CAWSVLGNTGELFF. The CDR3 region has the DNA TGTGCCTGGAGTGTACTGGGTAACACCGGGGAGCTGTTTTTT.

CDR3 amino acids: CSASDQTQPQHF. The CDR3 DNA sequence: TGCAGTGCTAGTGACCAGACTCAGCCCCAGCATTTT. The chain links TRBV20-1 to TRBJ1-5; the D is unclear. The CDR3 has 12 amino acids. V was cut by 3 bases and J by 6 bases, with 9 bases left in between. Germline V lookup: CDR1 DFQATT, CDR2 SNEGSKA (reference sequence).

The rearrangement uses TRBV25-1 and TRBJ1-2; weak D call: TRBD1 (5 bases). CDR1 MGHDK and CDR2 SYGVNS come from the germline V gene. Trimming left V 4 bases short and J 8 bases short, with 11 bases between. This CDR3 spans 12 amino acids. CDR3 DNA sequence: TGTGCCAGCAGTGGAGGGACGGGCGGCTACACCTTC. This codes for CASSGGTGGYTF.

The chain uses TRBV24-1 and TRBJ2-3; 7 bases are a match to TRBD2. V shed 4 bases, J shed 0 bases, and the junction held 9 bases outside the gene matches. CDR1 KGHDR and CDR2 SFDVKD come from the germline V gene. This CDR3 is 17 amino acids long. The CDR3 loop reads CATSEGPSGTSTDTQYF. The DNA of the CDR3 is TGTGCCACCAGTGAAGGACCGAGCGGGACTAGCACAGATACGCAGTATTTT.

This chain links TRBV5-1 with TRBJ2-7, with a possible D match to TRBD1 (5 bases). V was cut by 4 bases and J by 6 bases, with 20 bases left in between. In germline, CDR1 is SGHRS, CDR2 YFSETQ. The CDR3 sequence is 15 residues long. The CDR3 DNA follows: TGCGCCAGCAGCCTGGGAATTGGACAAGGGCTCGAGCAGTACTTC. It codes for CASSLGIGQGLEQYF.

The gene calls are TRBV10-3 and TRBJ1-5; 7 positions agree with TRBD1. Germline V gene lookup returns CDR1 ENHRY and CDR2 SYGVKD. V dropped 9 bases and J dropped 2; count of bases not matched to a gene: 1. This CDR3 has 12 amino acids. Here the CDR3 DNA reads TGTGCCATAGGGACAGGCAATCAGCCCCAGCATTTT. It translates to CAIGTGNQPQHF.

V usage is TRBV19 and J usage is TRBJ1-1, with no clear D. This CDR3 spans 13 amino acids. Germline-derived CDR1 and CDR2 are LNHDA and SQIVND (reference sequence). The germline V and J ends were trimmed by 2 bases and 1 base, with 5 bases remaining between them. The CDR3 here is CASSIRTNTEAFF. In DNA, the CDR3 is TGTGCCAGTAGTATACGTACGAACACTGAAGCTTTCTTT.

The chain employs TRBV7-8 and TRBJ2-7; 10 nucleotides align to TRBD1. The CDR3 loop spans 12 amino acids. Germline-derived CDR1 and CDR2 are SGHVS and FQNEAQ. Unmatched junction bases numbered 6, after V lost 9 bases and J lost 7 bases. The CDR3 is CASDRGLGEQYF. In nucleotides, the CDR3 is TGTGCCAGTGACAGGGGGCTGGGAGAGCAGTACTTC.

The genes are TRBV18 and TRBJ1-2, with D hard to call. Germline CDR1 reads KGHSH; CDR2 reads LQKENI. The V end was cut by 1 base, the J end by 8 bases, with 17 bases between. CDR3 length: 15 amino acids. The CDR3 DNA sequence: TGTGCCAGCTCACCACGGGAAGTCCCTCCGCGGGGCTACACCTTC. Protein product: CASSPREVPPRGYTF.

The chain combines TRBV4-2 with TRBJ1-3; maybe TRBD1 (6 bases). The CDR3 is made up of 17 amino acids. V was trimmed by 0 bases and J by 0 bases, leaving 12 bases between them. CDR1 is LGHNA, CDR2 YNFKEQ, per germline. CDR3 loop: CASSQDWGAGSGNTIYF. In DNA, the CDR3 is TGTGCCAGCAGCCAAGATTGGGGGGCAGGCTCTGGAAACACCATATATTTT.